This TCR beta chain was found in a study of neurological immune-mediated disorders. Study results and limitations: HTLV-1-associated myelopathy had the most TCR clonal expansion, and multiple sclerosis had the least, less than healthy controls. Expanded clones shared no identical CDR3 amino acid sequences across subjects, which suggested private TCR-beta repertoires in all groups.

V was pared by 2 bases and J by 7 bases, with 6 bases between. This CDR3 spans 12 amino acids. Germline V gives CDR1 MNHNY, CDR2 SVGAGI (reference sequence). Each CDR3 protein is one row after TCRdb ran MiXCR on the 5' RACE reads. The sample carries about 55,000 distinct CDR3 sequences, approximately 4% recorded once. Ten or more counts support this clonotype. Its antigen remains unidentified. The sample comprised PBMCs. The rearrangement joins TRBV6-6 to TRBJ2-1; D not resolved. This TCR was recovered from a man aged 50-59 years with multiple sclerosis. DNA for the CDR3: TGTGCCAGCAGTTACGGGTCGAATGAGCAGTTCTTC. It translates to CASSYGSNEQFF.